The 18 T cell receptor beta chains below all came from one sample that was sequenced in a study of cytomegalovirus exposure and HLA in healthy donors. In the PCR, 60 Vbeta and 13 Jbeta primers were used. Clones were sequenced by immunoSEQ multiplex PCR, and TCRdb holds only the in-frame ones, with some missing. Seen here are 150,000 to 200,000 clones, around three quarters observed once, and the top ten hold roughly 0.99%. Sequenced material: PBMCs. The receptor source for this set is a woman aged 40 to 50 in good health and CMV-seronegative.

The gene calls are TRBV5-4 and TRBJ2-7; 11 bases agree with TRBD1. CDR1 and CDR2 from the germline V gene are SGHNT and YYREEE (reference sequence). Unmatched junction bases numbered 2, after V lost 0 bases and J lost 3 bases. This CDR3 region has 15 residues. CDR3 DNA sequence: TGTGCCAGCAGCTTGGCCGGGACAGGGGGCTACGAGCAGTACTTC. It is translated as CASSLAGTGGYEQYF.

The gene calls are TRBV5-6 and TRBJ2-2; tentative D call: TRBD2 (5 bases). Germline lookup yields CDR1 SGHDT and CDR2 YYEEEE. Trimming removed 6 bases from V and 1 base from J, with 13 bases in between. The CDR3 sequence is 15 residues long. The CDR3 is CASNLRRRNTGELFF. CDR3 nucleotides: TGTGCCAGCAATCTCAGGAGGAGGAACACCGGGGAGCTGTTTTTT.

This chain uses TRBV6-6 with TRBJ2-2; TRBD2 matches at 7 bases. Germline V gene lookup returns CDR1 MNHNY and CDR2 SVGAGI (reference sequence). V shed 2 bases, J shed 5 bases, and the junction held 2 bases outside the gene matches. The CDR3 is 14 amino acids. CDR3: CASSYRGGTGELFF. For the CDR3, the DNA is TGTGCCAGCAGTTACCGCGGGGGTACCGGGGAGCTGTTTTTT.

The table lists this clone with a few counts. This chain connects TRBV7-9 to TRBJ1-1, with D uncertain. This CDR3 comprises 14 residues. V lost 5 bases to trimming and J lost 1 base, with 11 bases between them. The germline gives CDR1 SEHNR, CDR2 FQNEAQ (reference sequence). The CDR3 DNA is TGTGCCAGCAGCCAACAAGAACGGAACACTGAAGCTTTCTTT. Translating it yields CASSQQERNTEAFF.

The V gene is TRBV28, the J gene TRBJ2-3, with TRBD2 matching over 8 bases. The CDR3 consists of 16 residues. Germline V gene sequence: CDR1 MDHEN, CDR2 SYDVKM. The V gene end was trimmed by 5 bases and the J gene end by 3 bases; junction bases not matched to a gene: 10. The CDR3 spells CASSPQAGAATDTQYF. CDR3 DNA: TGTGCCAGCAGTCCTCAAGCGGGAGCAGCGACAGATACGCAGTATTTT.

The gene calls are TRBV7-9 and TRBJ1-1; D is possibly TRBD1 (5 bases). Trimming cost V 3 bases and J 7 bases, with 15 bases left between them. Germline CDR1 and CDR2: SEHNR and FQNEAQ (reference sequence). The CDR3 loop spans 14 amino acids. CDR3 nucleotides: TGTGCCAGCAGCTTGATGTCAGGGATGGGTGAAGCTTTCTTT. Translated: CASSLMSGMGEAFF.

The CDR3: CASSEGRSGNTIYF. Here the CDR3 DNA reads TGTGCCAGCAGTGAAGGTCGTTCTGGAAACACCATATATTTT. The chain joins TRBV2 to TRBJ1-3; D remains unclear. Deletions cut 1 base from V and 1 base from J, with 5 bases between. Germline V gives CDR1 SNHLY, CDR2 FYNNEI. The CDR3 extends over 14 amino acids. The full variable domain, completed using reference TRBV2 and TRBJ1-3, is EPEVTQTPSHQVTQMGQEVILRCVPISNHLYFYWYRQILGQKVEFLVSFYNNEISEKSEIFDDQFSVERPDGSNFTLKIRSTKLEDSAMYFCASSEGRSGNTIYFGEGSWLTVV.

This clone was seen a single time. The V and J genes are TRBV4-1 and TRBJ1-5; 8 bases are shared with TRBD1. Germline CDR1 MGHRA, CDR2 YSYEKL. The ends lost 2 bases at V and 5 bases at J; junction bases unmatched: 2. This CDR3 has 14 residues. The CDR3 DNA reads TGCGCCAGCAGCCAACCGGACAGGGATCAGCCCCAGCATTTT. Translation gives CASSQPDRDQPQHF.

This sequence joins TRBV9 and TRBJ2-3; D is undetermined. In germline, CDR1 is SGDLS, CDR2 YYNGEE. The CDR3 is made up of 14 amino acids. V gave up 4 bases and J gave up 6 bases, with 15 bases separating them. The CDR3 nucleotides are TGTGCCAGCAGCCCCCGGAGAGAAGGCGATACGCAGTATTTT. This encodes CASSPRREGDTQYF.

This rearrangement joins TRBV28 to TRBJ2-4; the match to TRBD2 covers 12 bases. CDR3 size: 18 residues. Germline CDR1 reads MDHEN; CDR2 reads SYDVKM. Losses at the gene ends were 3 bases for V and 0 bases for J; bases not matched to a gene: 6. CDR3 in DNA: TGTGCCAGCAGTTTGGGGACTAGCGGGCGAATAGCCAAAAACATTCAGTACTTC. It specifies CASSLGTSGRIAKNIQYF.

V and J are TRBV5-1 and TRBJ2-3; TRBD1 matches at 7 bases. The germline CDR1 and CDR2 sequences are SGHRS and YFSETQ. The CDR3 is 17 amino acids. Unmatched junction bases numbered 13, after V lost 4 bases and J lost 2 bases. For the CDR3, the DNA is TGCGCCAGCAGCGCTTATGCAGGGGGACAAAACACAGATACGCAGTATTTT. It is translated as CASSAYAGGQNTDTQYF.

The V call is TRBV6-6, the J call TRBJ1-2, with a possible D match to TRBD1 (5 bases). The CDR3 is 12 amino acids. V was clipped by 6 bases and J by 6 bases, with 11 bases between them. CDR1 is MNHNY, CDR2 SVGAGI, per germline (reference sequence). The CDR3 sequence is CASSGGADGYTF. The DNA of the CDR3 is TGTGCCAGCAGCGGAGGGGCAGATGGCTACACCTTC.

The chain joins TRBV13 to TRBJ2-1, with 7 bases matching TRBD2. The CDR3 runs 16 residues. J was trimmed by 9 bases and V by 0 bases; bases with no gene match: 11. Germline V gives CDR1 PRHDT, CDR2 FYEKMQ (reference sequence). CDR3 sequence: CASSLGGGSLTGEQFF. The CDR3 bases are TGTGCCAGCAGCTTAGGGGGCGGGAGTTTGACGGGTGAGCAGTTCTTC.

The J gene is TRBJ2-3, the V gene TRBV27; TRBD2 is a possible D gene (5 bases). CDR3 length equals 16 residues. Germline V lookup: CDR1 MNHEY, CDR2 SMNVEV (reference sequence). Trimming removed 2 bases at V and 0 bases at J, with 12 bases between. This chain's CDR3 is CASSLAGLPSTDTQYF. The CDR3 DNA reads TGTGCCAGCAGTTTAGCGGGCCTACCTAGCACAGATACGCAGTATTTT.

V is TRBV6-6 and J is TRBJ1-4; D perhaps matches TRBD1 (6 bases). Germline V lookup: CDR1 MNHNY, CDR2 SVGAGI (reference sequence). This CDR3 spans 13 amino acids. The CDR3 region has the DNA TGTGCGACACGGGGACATTTCGCTGAAAAACTGTTTTTT. This sequence encodes CATRGHFAEKLFF.

This sequence joins TRBV11-2 and TRBJ2-4; TRBD1 might be the D (7 bases). CDR1 is SGHAT and CDR2 is FQNNGV in the germline V gene. The V and J ends lost 2 bases and 4 bases respectively, with 15 bases between them. This CDR3 contains 16 residues. CDR3 bases: TGTGCCAGCAGCTTATTTCCGACAGGGAGGAAAAACATTCAGTACTTC. Protein sequence: CASSLFPTGRKNIQYF.

Here the CDR3 reads CASKGRAGGQLGELFF. The CDR3 region has the DNA TGTGCCAGTAAGGGTAGGGCGGGAGGACAACTCGGGGAGCTGTTTTTT. The V call is TRBV19, the J call TRBJ2-2; 8 bases line up with TRBD2. The V and J ends lost 7 bases and 7 bases, in that order; junction bases with no gene match: 14. Germline CDR1 LNHDA, CDR2 SQIVND (reference sequence). The CDR3 runs to 16 residues.

The V and J genes are TRBV7-6 and TRBJ2-4; 10 bases are a match to TRBD1. The CDR3 runs to 14 residues. CDR1 and CDR2 (germline): SGHVS, FNYEAQ. V shed 4 bases, J shed 9 bases, and the junction held 6 bases outside the gene matches. The CDR3 DNA sequence: TGTGCCAGCAGCTCGACAGGGGGCGGTGGCATTCAGTACTTC. Encoded protein: CASSSTGGGGIQYF.